A selection of T cell receptor beta chains follows, all from one sample in a study of blood T cell repertoires in COVID-19. Sequencing was performed with immunoSEQ multiplex PCR; in TCRdb, only in-frame clones are kept and a portion is missing. The sample includes about 62,000 clones, 86% of them seen just once. The sequenced material came from peripheral blood. The receptors stem from a woman of 80 years or more with acute or convalescent COVID-19. Each CDR3 is given with its conserved first and last residue. Rows give clone size only sometimes, using once, few, many, or a class for an expanded clone.

CDR3aa: CASSLTSASNNEQFF
abundance: -
v_gene: TRBV9

CDR3aa: CASSNQGALWEKLFF
abundance: -
v_gene: TRBV19

CDR3aa: CASKEAGTYNEQFF
abundance: -
v_gene: TRBV19

CDR3aa: CASIRGRPGTEAFF
abundance: -
v_gene: TRBV19

CDR3aa: CASNADSGYRYGYTF
abundance: once
v_gene: TRBV19

CDR3aa: CASSPTASGNTIYF
abundance: -
v_gene: TRBV18

CDR3aa: CASLPASVNYGYTF
abundance: -
v_gene: TRBV2

CDR3aa: CASAGLDNQPQHF
abundance: -
v_gene: TRBV10-3

CDR3aa: CASSSYETGLNTEAFF
abundance: -
v_gene: TRBV28

CDR3aa: CASSEQGMKNIQYF
abundance: -
v_gene: TRBV6-1

CDR3aa: CASRPKGEPGDTIYF
abundance: -
v_gene: TRBV19

CDR3aa: CASSISQDGVYNEQFF
abundance: -
v_gene: TRBV19

CDR3aa: CASSQSTGLGYTF
abundance: -
v_gene: TRBV14

CDR3aa: CASSLAREDTQYF
abundance: few
v_gene: TRBV7-2

CDR3aa: CASSRGGGAGEETQYF
abundance: -
v_gene: TRBV4-1

CDR3aa: CASSPGDRTTGELFF
abundance: few
v_gene: TRBV18

CDR3aa: CASSLAEINEKLFF
abundance: -
v_gene: TRBV7-9

CDR3aa: CAISETGAIQPQHF
abundance: -
v_gene: TRBV10-3

CDR3aa: CASSESGTSSHEQYF
abundance: -
v_gene: TRBV10-2

CDR3aa: CASSPTNGYGYTF
abundance: -
v_gene: TRBV14

CDR3aa: CASSYAAFGRNTEAFF
abundance: -
v_gene: TRBV6-6

CDR3aa: CAWSFVGDQPQHF
abundance: -
v_gene: TRBV30

CDR3aa: CASSATGGNTGELFF
abundance: -
v_gene: TRBV6-2/TRBV6-3

CDR3aa: CATSRDPGMREKLFF
abundance: -
v_gene: TRBV15

CDR3aa: CAWSVAAYEQYF
abundance: -
v_gene: TRBV30

CDR3aa: CASSAERGAYEQYF
abundance: -
v_gene: TRBV18

CDR3aa: CASSPQTGESNQPQHF
abundance: -
v_gene: TRBV18

CDR3aa: CASSRRQVDVPDTQYF
abundance: -
v_gene: TRBV5-4

CDR3aa: CASSLSGQGIYEQYF
abundance: -
v_gene: TRBV28